The clone carrying this T cell receptor beta chain has a single count. Its specificity is not known. These data belong to a study of CD4 T cells in relation to SARS-CoV-2 and coronaviruses. At the level of the study: The negative reference was HIV-1 Nef peptide pool or peptide-free culture.

TCRdb's table, derived via immunoSEQ multiplex PCR, lists solely in-frame clones and lacks some. Counted here are about 22,000 clones, 60% to 85% occurring once; the ten biggest clones make up around 17%. Before the COVID-19 pandemic, during about 2010-2018, CD4+ T cells were taken from unexposed donors. CD4+ T cells were isolated from the cells after less than 13 days of culture. Input material: CD4+ T cells from PBMCs, cultured in vitro. The clonotype was recovered from a human donor in good health.

CDR3: CASSSPRNTEAFF. CDR3 bases: TGTGCCAGCAGCTCCCCCAGGAACACTGAAGCTTTCTTT. The J gene is TRBJ1-1, the V gene TRBV11-2; D unresolved. Germline V gene lookup returns CDR1 SGHAT and CDR2 FQNNGV. V was pared by 4 bases and J by 1 base, with 7 bases between. The CDR3 loop spans 13 amino acids.